This T cell receptor beta chain was observed in a study of T cells in Graves' hyperthyroidism and ophthalmopathy. Study-level points and caveats: A model of 13 V-J pairs discriminated ophthalmopathy from stable hyperthyroidism.

The CDR3 spans 17 residues. Trimming cost V 6 bases and J 7 bases, with 31 bases left between them. The germline gives CDR1 DFQATT, CDR2 SNEGSKA (reference sequence). Based on clinical symptoms, serum thyroxine and TRAb, thyroid ultrasound and orbital computed tomography, diagnoses were reached. This clonotype appeared many times. What it recognizes is unknown. The TCR beta CDR3 regions underwent amplification using RNA transcripts as the source. The study used the HTBI primer set for a first-round RT-PCR of the TCR CDR3. TCRdb passed the multiplex PCR reads through MiXCR, listing each CDR3 protein once. This sample carries about 610,000 distinct CDR3 sequences, roughly 14% of them seen once, and the ten largest clones take around 4.5%.

The chain employs TRBV20-1 and TRBJ2-7, with D possibly being TRBD2 (5 bases). Sequencing used blood. The sequence was collected from a woman in her forties with Graves' ophthalmopathy. CDR3 region: CSATGSLTTALRTEQYF. The DNA for the CDR3 is TGCAGTGCAACGGGGAGCCTTACAACAGCGTTACGAACTGAGCAGTACTTC.